The 25 T cell receptor beta chains presented below share a single source sample, sequenced in a study of cytomegalovirus exposure and HLA in healthy donors. The PCR had 60 Vbeta and 13 Jbeta primers. Clones were read by immunoSEQ multiplex PCR, and TCRdb kept only the in-frame ones, dropping some. The repertoire has about 130,000 clones, about 84% of them found once; the top ten carry approximately 1.1%. The sequenced sample consisted of PBMCs. All receptors derive from a boy aged 5 to 17 in good health and CMV-seronegative.

This rearrangement joins TRBV7-2 to TRBJ2-7; 11 nucleotides match TRBD2. This CDR3 has 15 amino acids. Germline CDR1 is SGHTA and CDR2 is FQGNSA. J lost 4 bases, V lost 5 bases, and 7 bases had no gene match. The DNA of the CDR3 is TGTGCCAGCAGCCTGAGACTAGCGGGGAAGTACGAGCAGTACTTC. Translated: CASSLRLAGKYEQYF.

The chain joins TRBV5-4 to TRBJ2-2, with 7 bases fitting TRBD1. Germline V gene data show CDR1 as SGHNT and CDR2 as YYREEE (reference sequence). The CDR3 contains 14 residues. Trimming at V came to 7 bases and at J to 3 bases, leaving 6 bases not matched to a gene. The CDR3 spells CASRSGTDTGELFF. The CDR3 DNA reads TGTGCCAGCCGGTCCGGGACAGACACCGGGGAGCTGTTTTTT.

This clone appeared a single time. The rearrangement uses TRBV29-1 and TRBJ1-1; 11 nucleotides agree with TRBD1. The CDR3 consists of 12 residues. CDR1 is SQVTM, CDR2 ANQGSEA, per germline. Losses at the gene ends were 7 bases for V and 5 bases for J; bases not matched to a gene: 3. This CDR3 reads CSAGTGGTEAFF. The CDR3 coding sequence is TGCAGCGCCGGGACAGGGGGGACTGAAGCTTTCTTT.

The genes are TRBV5-5 and TRBJ2-7, with TRBD2 matching 8 bases. The J segment lost 6 bases and the V segment lost 4 bases, leaving 12 bases of the junction unmatched. The CDR3 is 15 amino acids. The germline gives CDR1 SGHKS, CDR2 YYEKEE (reference sequence). This CDR3 reads CASSQEGRAGVEQYF. DNA of the CDR3: TGTGCCAGCAGCCAGGAAGGTCGAGCGGGAGTCGAGCAGTACTTC.

This chain links TRBV5-6 with TRBJ2-3, with 7 bases aligning to TRBD1. The CDR3 is made up of 13 amino acids. V trimming: 6 bases; J trimming: 3 bases; junction bases outside the gene matches: 4. The germline V gene encodes CDR1 SGHDT and CDR2 YYEEEE. CDR3 in DNA: TGTGCCAGCACCAAGACAGGGACAGATACGCAGTATTTT. It is translated as CASTKTGTDTQYF.

The chain is built from TRBV5-8 and TRBJ2-6; 7 nucleotides align to TRBD1. Germline V lookup: CDR1 SGHTS, CDR2 YDEGEE. The J segment lost 0 bases and the V segment lost 3 bases, leaving 3 bases of the junction unmatched. The CDR3 is 16 residues long. CDR3 coding DNA: TGTGCCAGCAGCTGGGGACAGAGCTCTGGGGCCAACGTCCTGACTTTC. It codes for CASSWGQSSGANVLTF.

V usage is TRBV2 and J usage is TRBJ2-1, with D perhaps TRBD1 (6 bases). Germline V lookup: CDR1 SNHLY, CDR2 FYNNEI. V was clipped by 7 bases and J by 9 bases, with 13 bases between them. This CDR3 contains 12 residues. The CDR3 nucleotides read TGTGCCAGCATAGCAGGGGCAGTTGAGCAGTTCTTC. This gives the protein CASIAGAVEQFF.

The CDR3 reads CASSPGGTGLYEQYF. The CDR3 DNA reads as TGTGCCAGCAGCCCTGGCGGGACGGGACTCTACGAGCAGTACTTC. The chain has TRBV14 and TRBJ2-7; D might be TRBD2 (6 bases). Germline V gives CDR1 SGHDN, CDR2 FVKESK. This CDR3 spans 15 amino acids. V gave up 4 bases and J gave up 3 bases, with 16 bases separating them.

This chain uses TRBV5-4 with TRBJ2-3; D not resolved. CDR3 length: 12 residues. Germline CDR1 and CDR2: SGHNT and YYREEE (reference sequence). V was cut by 5 bases and J by 2 bases, with 6 bases left in between. The chain's CDR3 is CASSQSTDTQYF. The CDR3 DNA is TGTGCCAGCAGTCAGTCCACAGATACGCAGTATTTT. The complete variable domain, with remaining parts taken from reference TRBV5-4 and TRBJ2-3, reads ETGVTQSPTHLIKTRGQQVTLRCSSQSGHNTVSWYQQALGQGPQFIFQYYREEENGRGNFPPRFSGLQFPNYSSELNVNALELDDSALYLCASSQSTDTQYFGPGTRLTVL.

In this sample, this clone turned up a few times. Germline is not matched at one junction end, which may reflect a read error. The chain has TRBV7-9 and TRBJ2-2; the D gene is possibly TRBD1 (6 bases). This CDR3 is built from 16 residues. In germline, CDR1 is SEHNR, CDR2 FQNEAQ (reference sequence). CDR3 coding DNA: TGTTCCAGCAGCTTAGGTTGGCTGAGGGGGACCGGGGAGCTGTTTTTT. Its translation is CSSSLGWLRGTGELFF.

This clone has just a few counts. The CDR3 DNA is TGCGCCAGCAGTGAACTCCTAGCGGGAGTCACCCGTGACACCGGGGAGCTGTTTTTT. Residues: CASSELLAGVTRDTGELFF. The chain combines TRBV10-1 with TRBJ2-2; the match to TRBD2 covers 10 bases. J gave up 3 bases and V 3 bases, and 13 bases lay outside the gene matches. The CDR3 is 19 amino acids. The germline gives CDR1 WNHNN, CDR2 SYGVQD (reference sequence).

The chain carries TRBV28 and TRBJ2-1, with D uncertain. The CDR3 runs to 12 residues. Trimming removed 3 bases from V and 4 bases from J, with 4 bases in between. CDR1 and CDR2 from the germline V gene are MDHEN and SYDVKM. In nucleotides, the CDR3 is TGTGCCAGCAGTTTCTCGTACAATGAGCAGTTCTTC. Protein: CASSFSYNEQFF. The variable domain in full, completed from reference TRBV28 and TRBJ2-1, reads DVKVTQSSRYLVKRTGEKVFLECVQDMDHENMFWYRQDPGLGLRLIYFSYDVKMKEKGDIPEGYSVSREKKERFSLILESASTNQTSMYLCASSFSYNEQFFGPGTRLTVL.

The genes are TRBV29-1 and TRBJ2-1; D perhaps matches TRBD1 (6 bases). Germline V gene lookup returns CDR1 SQVTM and CDR2 ANQGSEA. Trimming pared 0 bases from V and 6 bases from J, leaving 12 bases between. This CDR3 spans 14 amino acids. The CDR3 DNA sequence: TGCAGCGTTGAAGAGGCCGGACAGTTCAATGAGCAGTTCTTC. It is translated as CSVEEAGQFNEQFF.

The chain recombines TRBV5-1 with TRBJ1-1; a weak D match, TRBD1 (5 bases). V lost 3 bases and J lost 3, with 9 bases in between. The CDR3 is made up of 13 amino acids. Per the germline V gene, CDR1 is SGHRS and CDR2 is YFSETQ. CDR3 region: CASSSGVDTEAFF. In DNA form, the CDR3 reads TGCGCCAGCAGCTCGGGGGTGGACACTGAAGCTTTCTTT. Complete variable domain (other parts from reference TRBV5-1 and TRBJ1-1): KAGVTQTPRYLIKTRGQQVTLSCSPISGHRSVSWYQQTPGQGLQFLFEYFSETQRNKGNFPGRFSGRQFSNSRSEMNVSTLELGDSALYLCASSSGVDTEAFFGQGTRLTVV.

J is TRBJ2-7 and V is TRBV30; unclear D gene. With 3 bases removed from V and 7 bases from J, the gap between germline ends came to 13 bases. Germline V CDR1 and CDR2: GTSNPN, SVGIG (reference sequence). This CDR3 has 12 residues. The CDR3 DNA is TGTGCCTGGAGCCAGTCTCGGGTGGAGCAGTACTTC. This sequence encodes CAWSQSRVEQYF.

DNA for the CDR3: TGTGCCAGCCAGACAGGGGCAACTAATGAAAAACTGTTTTTT. Residues: CASQTGATNEKLFF. The V and J genes are TRBV6-1 and TRBJ1-4; 8 bases match TRBD1. Germline-derived CDR1 and CDR2 are MNHNS and SASEGT. The V and J ends lost 8 bases and 0 bases, in that order; junction bases with no gene match: 2. The CDR3 has 14 amino acids.

The chain combines TRBV19 with TRBJ1-5; D possibly corresponds to TRBD1 (6 bases). CDR1 and CDR2 from the germline V gene are LNHDA and SQIVND (reference sequence). Trimming stripped 11 bases from V and 9 bases from J, with 23 bases between. The CDR3 is 14 amino acids. Here the CDR3 reads CASRTRGAGGPQHF. The CDR3, as DNA: TGTGCCTCAAGAACTCGGGGGGCTGGAGGGCCCCAGCATTTT.

This clone was seen a few times. The CDR3 nucleotides are TGTGCCTGGGAGAGGGCGAGGACCCAGTACTTC. Amino acid sequence: CAWERARTQYF. The V and J genes are TRBV30 and TRBJ2-5; D perhaps matches TRBD2 (5 bases). Germline loops: CDR1 GTSNPN, CDR2 SVGIG (reference sequence). The germline V and J ends were trimmed by 5 bases and 7 bases, with 11 bases remaining between them. The CDR3 loop spans 11 amino acids.

V and J are TRBV30 and TRBJ2-4; TRBD1 agrees at 8 bases. V lost 4 bases and J lost 6; bases outside the gene matches: 2. Germline V gene sequence: CDR1 GTSNPN, CDR2 SVGIG (reference sequence). This CDR3 spans 12 amino acids. The CDR3 bases are TGTGCCTGGAACCAGGGGGCAAACATTCAGTACTTC. Translated: CAWNQGANIQYF. The variable domain in full, with the rest retrieved from reference TRBV30 and TRBJ2-4, is SQTIHQWPATLVQPVGSPLSLECTVEGTSNPNLYWYRQAAGRGLQLLFYSVGIGQISSEVPQNLSASRPQDRQFILSSKKLLLSDSGFYLCAWNQGANIQYFGAGTRLSVL.

The chain couples TRBV30 to TRBJ1-2; D not certain. V dropped 5 bases and J dropped 9 bases, with 16 bases sitting between them. This CDR3 is built from 12 residues. CDR1 and CDR2 (germline): GTSNPN, SVGIG (reference sequence). The CDR3 DNA reads TGTGCCTGGGAGGGAGGGAAATCTAGCTACACCTTC. It translates to CAWEGGKSSYTF.

The rearrangement uses TRBV11-3 and TRBJ2-3; 8 bases align to TRBD1. The V gene end was trimmed by 5 bases and the J gene end by 5 bases; junction bases not matched to a gene: 12. CDR1 is SGHNT, CDR2 YENEEA, per germline. This CDR3 region has 16 residues. CDR3 amino acids: CASSHRAAGGLDTQYF. Written as DNA, the CDR3 is TGTGCCAGCAGCCATAGGGCGGCAGGGGGCTTAGATACGCAGTATTTT.

The chain uses TRBV7-6 and TRBJ2-1; a weak D match, TRBD2 (5 bases). V was shortened by 4 bases and J by 8 bases, with 9 bases between the two germline ends. This CDR3 has 12 residues. In germline, CDR1 is SGHVS, CDR2 FNYEAQ. This CDR3 is CASSSQEDEQFF. In nucleotides, the CDR3 is TGTGCCAGCAGCTCTCAGGAGGATGAGCAGTTCTTC.

This rearrangement joins TRBV7-3 to TRBJ2-1, with TRBD2 matching 11 bases. V lost 4 bases to trimming and J lost 5 bases; unmatched junction nucleotides: 7. The CDR3 has 16 amino acids. Germline-derived CDR1 and CDR2 are SGHTA and FQGTGA. CDR3 nucleotides: TGTGCCAGCAGCTCAATGCATAGCGGGAGGGACAATGAGCAGTTCTTC. Residues: CASSSMHSGRDNEQFF.

The chain has TRBV4-3 and TRBJ1-3; D remains ambiguous. Germline V gene sequence: CDR1 LGHNA, CDR2 YSLEER. V lost 0 bases, J lost 0 bases, and 6 bases lay in between. This CDR3 is 15 amino acids long. CDR3 region: CASSQDISSGNTIYF. The CDR3 region has the DNA TGCGCCAGCAGCCAAGATATCAGCTCTGGAAACACCATATATTTT.

The V call is TRBV27, the J call TRBJ2-7, with 8 nucleotides matching TRBD2. V gave up 5 bases and J gave up 0 bases; unmatched junction bases: 9. The CDR3 totals 16 residues. CDR1 is MNHEY and CDR2 is SMNVEV in the germline V gene (reference sequence). The CDR3 reads CASSPAGGGTSYEQYF. The CDR3 DNA reads as TGTGCCAGCAGTCCCGCCGGGGGGGGCACCTCCTACGAGCAGTACTTC.